A single TCR beta chain is shown here with its context. Its antigen is unknown. Time point meaning: recipient sample about 28 days before transplant, after cytoreduction. The entry originates in a study of T cell clonotyping in hematopoietic cell transplantation. For the study at large: Recipient samples before transplant were obtained post-cytoreduction. Study-level findings and limits: At the given depth, recipient repertoires were over 97% de novo clonotypes. Recipient TCR diversity dropped after transplant; expanded clonotypes rose from day 30 to 180.

Germline CDR1 SGHTA, CDR2 FQGNSA. V dropped 5 bases and J dropped 2 bases, with 13 bases sitting between them. The length of the CDR3 is 15 residues. TCRdb keeps only in-frame clones here, not all; method: immunoSEQ multiplex PCR. Of around 80,000 clones listed, less than 96% were seen once; the top ten hold approximately 1.8%. Sample: peripheral blood mononuclear cells, taken before stem cell transplant. V is TRBV7-2 and J is TRBJ1-5; D gene ambiguous. The receptor's source is a woman between 45 and 60 years old with acute myeloid leukemia. Some clones in this sample may be carry-over from other donors' samples. The CDR3 bases are TGTGCCAGCAGCCCCAGTATTCAGGGCAATCAGCCCCAGCATTTT. As protein: CASSPSIQGNQPQHF.